The clone carrying this TCR beta chain was recorded once. These data belong to a study of blood T cell repertoires in COVID-19. Turning to the study itself: The United States, Italy and Spain were the sources of the acute and convalescent COVID-19 samples.

This CDR3 region has 15 residues. The junction had 2 bases not matched to a gene; V was cut back by 6 bases and J by 0 bases. Per germline, CDR1 KGHDR and CDR2 SFDVKD. Per the original methods: Estimates of nucleated cell counts were drawn from the amplification of reference gene primers. Clones were read by immunoSEQ multiplex PCR, and TCRdb kept only the in-frame ones, dropping some. For V, J and clone size, that table is used; D and trimming come from the DNA. The sample carries 270,000 or so clones, approximately 91% recorded once. This clonotype was obtained from a middle-aged woman with acute COVID-19. Sequencing was carried out using PBMCs or T cells enriched from blood (not recorded which). This chain uses TRBV24-1 with TRBJ1-5; 9 nucleotides line up with TRBD1. Here the CDR3 reads CATSRTGVSNQPQHF. The CDR3 DNA sequence: TGTGCCACCAGTCGGACAGGGGTTAGCAATCAGCCCCAGCATTTT.